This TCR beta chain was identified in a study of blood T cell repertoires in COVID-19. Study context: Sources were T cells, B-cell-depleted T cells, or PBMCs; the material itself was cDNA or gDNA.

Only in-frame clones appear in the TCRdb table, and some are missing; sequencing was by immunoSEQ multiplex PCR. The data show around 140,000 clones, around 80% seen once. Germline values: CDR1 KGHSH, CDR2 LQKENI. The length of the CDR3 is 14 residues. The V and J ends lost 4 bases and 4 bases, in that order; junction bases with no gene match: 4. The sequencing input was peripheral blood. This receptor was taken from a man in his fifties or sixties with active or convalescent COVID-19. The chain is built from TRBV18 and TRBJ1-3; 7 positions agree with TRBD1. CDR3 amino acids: CASSQQGFGNTIYF. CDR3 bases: TGTGCCAGCTCACAACAGGGGTTCGGAAACACCATATATTTT.